The T cell receptor beta chain described here comes from a study of vaccination effects on CD4 cells after COVID-19. About the research overall: Following the second dose by a median of 72 days, the post-vaccine samples were obtained.

Antigen-specific CD4+ T cells were expanded with viral peptide pools in the ViraFEST assay before sequencing. CD4+ T cell isolation took place after 10 days of culture. Vaccination of participants consisted of two doses of either the BNT162b2 or mRNA-1273 vaccine. In the cultures, half the medium was exchanged for IL-2 medium on days 3 and 7. Comment on this clone: Its antigen is unknown.

The protocol was immunoSEQ multiplex PCR, while the TCRdb copy is restricted to in-frame clones and leaves out a portion. The table shows 60,000 to 90,000 clones, with approximately 82% occurring only once. V was cut by 2 bases and J by 3 bases, with 14 bases left in between. The germline V gene encodes CDR1 MNHEY and CDR2 SVGEGT. The CDR3 has 15 residues. The study, taken as a whole, reports: Cross-reactivity with common cold coronaviruses was shown by only 1 of 255 vaccine-induced clones in healthy vaccinees.

The chain recombines TRBV6-2 or TRBV6-3 with TRBJ2-7; D is ambiguous. The sample here was CD4+ T cells from PBMCs cultured with HCoV-229E spike peptides, taken after COVID-19 vaccination. The sequence was obtained from a human donor who received a COVID-19 vaccine. The DNA for the CDR3 is TGTGCCAGCAGTTACGCCGGTCTTGGGATCTACGAGCAGTACGTC. It is translated as CASSYAGLGIYEQYV.